This T cell receptor (beta chain) was captured in a study of shared clonotypes between healthy human individuals. Turning to the study itself: In total, the donors were two women and a few men aged 18 to 49. Every donor yielded three CD4 naive, three CD4 memory, two CD8 naive and one CD8 memory plate.

Germline CDR1 and CDR2: MNHEY and SMNVEV (reference sequence). V gave up 5 bases and J gave up 0 bases; unmatched junction bases: 7. This CDR3 contains 17 residues. The authors distributed each subset's genomic DNA evenly over several immunoSEQ plates. For sorted subsets, about 0.2 ug DNA per replicate equaled approximately 32,000 T cell genomes. Some clones are missing from TCRdb's copy, which holds only in-frame ones; the method was immunoSEQ multiplex PCR. The sample has about 730,000 clones; roughly two thirds are singletons. The sequenced material came from memory CD4+ T cells sorted from blood. Subset noted: CD45RA-negative fraction. The receptor was derived from a woman aged 30 to 39 in good health. The genes are TRBV27 and TRBJ1-4; 9 bases map to TRBD1. This CDR3 reads CASSRTGAFSTNEKLFF. The CDR3 nucleotides read TGTGCCAGCAGTAGGACAGGGGCCTTCTCAACTAATGAAAAACTGTTTTTT.